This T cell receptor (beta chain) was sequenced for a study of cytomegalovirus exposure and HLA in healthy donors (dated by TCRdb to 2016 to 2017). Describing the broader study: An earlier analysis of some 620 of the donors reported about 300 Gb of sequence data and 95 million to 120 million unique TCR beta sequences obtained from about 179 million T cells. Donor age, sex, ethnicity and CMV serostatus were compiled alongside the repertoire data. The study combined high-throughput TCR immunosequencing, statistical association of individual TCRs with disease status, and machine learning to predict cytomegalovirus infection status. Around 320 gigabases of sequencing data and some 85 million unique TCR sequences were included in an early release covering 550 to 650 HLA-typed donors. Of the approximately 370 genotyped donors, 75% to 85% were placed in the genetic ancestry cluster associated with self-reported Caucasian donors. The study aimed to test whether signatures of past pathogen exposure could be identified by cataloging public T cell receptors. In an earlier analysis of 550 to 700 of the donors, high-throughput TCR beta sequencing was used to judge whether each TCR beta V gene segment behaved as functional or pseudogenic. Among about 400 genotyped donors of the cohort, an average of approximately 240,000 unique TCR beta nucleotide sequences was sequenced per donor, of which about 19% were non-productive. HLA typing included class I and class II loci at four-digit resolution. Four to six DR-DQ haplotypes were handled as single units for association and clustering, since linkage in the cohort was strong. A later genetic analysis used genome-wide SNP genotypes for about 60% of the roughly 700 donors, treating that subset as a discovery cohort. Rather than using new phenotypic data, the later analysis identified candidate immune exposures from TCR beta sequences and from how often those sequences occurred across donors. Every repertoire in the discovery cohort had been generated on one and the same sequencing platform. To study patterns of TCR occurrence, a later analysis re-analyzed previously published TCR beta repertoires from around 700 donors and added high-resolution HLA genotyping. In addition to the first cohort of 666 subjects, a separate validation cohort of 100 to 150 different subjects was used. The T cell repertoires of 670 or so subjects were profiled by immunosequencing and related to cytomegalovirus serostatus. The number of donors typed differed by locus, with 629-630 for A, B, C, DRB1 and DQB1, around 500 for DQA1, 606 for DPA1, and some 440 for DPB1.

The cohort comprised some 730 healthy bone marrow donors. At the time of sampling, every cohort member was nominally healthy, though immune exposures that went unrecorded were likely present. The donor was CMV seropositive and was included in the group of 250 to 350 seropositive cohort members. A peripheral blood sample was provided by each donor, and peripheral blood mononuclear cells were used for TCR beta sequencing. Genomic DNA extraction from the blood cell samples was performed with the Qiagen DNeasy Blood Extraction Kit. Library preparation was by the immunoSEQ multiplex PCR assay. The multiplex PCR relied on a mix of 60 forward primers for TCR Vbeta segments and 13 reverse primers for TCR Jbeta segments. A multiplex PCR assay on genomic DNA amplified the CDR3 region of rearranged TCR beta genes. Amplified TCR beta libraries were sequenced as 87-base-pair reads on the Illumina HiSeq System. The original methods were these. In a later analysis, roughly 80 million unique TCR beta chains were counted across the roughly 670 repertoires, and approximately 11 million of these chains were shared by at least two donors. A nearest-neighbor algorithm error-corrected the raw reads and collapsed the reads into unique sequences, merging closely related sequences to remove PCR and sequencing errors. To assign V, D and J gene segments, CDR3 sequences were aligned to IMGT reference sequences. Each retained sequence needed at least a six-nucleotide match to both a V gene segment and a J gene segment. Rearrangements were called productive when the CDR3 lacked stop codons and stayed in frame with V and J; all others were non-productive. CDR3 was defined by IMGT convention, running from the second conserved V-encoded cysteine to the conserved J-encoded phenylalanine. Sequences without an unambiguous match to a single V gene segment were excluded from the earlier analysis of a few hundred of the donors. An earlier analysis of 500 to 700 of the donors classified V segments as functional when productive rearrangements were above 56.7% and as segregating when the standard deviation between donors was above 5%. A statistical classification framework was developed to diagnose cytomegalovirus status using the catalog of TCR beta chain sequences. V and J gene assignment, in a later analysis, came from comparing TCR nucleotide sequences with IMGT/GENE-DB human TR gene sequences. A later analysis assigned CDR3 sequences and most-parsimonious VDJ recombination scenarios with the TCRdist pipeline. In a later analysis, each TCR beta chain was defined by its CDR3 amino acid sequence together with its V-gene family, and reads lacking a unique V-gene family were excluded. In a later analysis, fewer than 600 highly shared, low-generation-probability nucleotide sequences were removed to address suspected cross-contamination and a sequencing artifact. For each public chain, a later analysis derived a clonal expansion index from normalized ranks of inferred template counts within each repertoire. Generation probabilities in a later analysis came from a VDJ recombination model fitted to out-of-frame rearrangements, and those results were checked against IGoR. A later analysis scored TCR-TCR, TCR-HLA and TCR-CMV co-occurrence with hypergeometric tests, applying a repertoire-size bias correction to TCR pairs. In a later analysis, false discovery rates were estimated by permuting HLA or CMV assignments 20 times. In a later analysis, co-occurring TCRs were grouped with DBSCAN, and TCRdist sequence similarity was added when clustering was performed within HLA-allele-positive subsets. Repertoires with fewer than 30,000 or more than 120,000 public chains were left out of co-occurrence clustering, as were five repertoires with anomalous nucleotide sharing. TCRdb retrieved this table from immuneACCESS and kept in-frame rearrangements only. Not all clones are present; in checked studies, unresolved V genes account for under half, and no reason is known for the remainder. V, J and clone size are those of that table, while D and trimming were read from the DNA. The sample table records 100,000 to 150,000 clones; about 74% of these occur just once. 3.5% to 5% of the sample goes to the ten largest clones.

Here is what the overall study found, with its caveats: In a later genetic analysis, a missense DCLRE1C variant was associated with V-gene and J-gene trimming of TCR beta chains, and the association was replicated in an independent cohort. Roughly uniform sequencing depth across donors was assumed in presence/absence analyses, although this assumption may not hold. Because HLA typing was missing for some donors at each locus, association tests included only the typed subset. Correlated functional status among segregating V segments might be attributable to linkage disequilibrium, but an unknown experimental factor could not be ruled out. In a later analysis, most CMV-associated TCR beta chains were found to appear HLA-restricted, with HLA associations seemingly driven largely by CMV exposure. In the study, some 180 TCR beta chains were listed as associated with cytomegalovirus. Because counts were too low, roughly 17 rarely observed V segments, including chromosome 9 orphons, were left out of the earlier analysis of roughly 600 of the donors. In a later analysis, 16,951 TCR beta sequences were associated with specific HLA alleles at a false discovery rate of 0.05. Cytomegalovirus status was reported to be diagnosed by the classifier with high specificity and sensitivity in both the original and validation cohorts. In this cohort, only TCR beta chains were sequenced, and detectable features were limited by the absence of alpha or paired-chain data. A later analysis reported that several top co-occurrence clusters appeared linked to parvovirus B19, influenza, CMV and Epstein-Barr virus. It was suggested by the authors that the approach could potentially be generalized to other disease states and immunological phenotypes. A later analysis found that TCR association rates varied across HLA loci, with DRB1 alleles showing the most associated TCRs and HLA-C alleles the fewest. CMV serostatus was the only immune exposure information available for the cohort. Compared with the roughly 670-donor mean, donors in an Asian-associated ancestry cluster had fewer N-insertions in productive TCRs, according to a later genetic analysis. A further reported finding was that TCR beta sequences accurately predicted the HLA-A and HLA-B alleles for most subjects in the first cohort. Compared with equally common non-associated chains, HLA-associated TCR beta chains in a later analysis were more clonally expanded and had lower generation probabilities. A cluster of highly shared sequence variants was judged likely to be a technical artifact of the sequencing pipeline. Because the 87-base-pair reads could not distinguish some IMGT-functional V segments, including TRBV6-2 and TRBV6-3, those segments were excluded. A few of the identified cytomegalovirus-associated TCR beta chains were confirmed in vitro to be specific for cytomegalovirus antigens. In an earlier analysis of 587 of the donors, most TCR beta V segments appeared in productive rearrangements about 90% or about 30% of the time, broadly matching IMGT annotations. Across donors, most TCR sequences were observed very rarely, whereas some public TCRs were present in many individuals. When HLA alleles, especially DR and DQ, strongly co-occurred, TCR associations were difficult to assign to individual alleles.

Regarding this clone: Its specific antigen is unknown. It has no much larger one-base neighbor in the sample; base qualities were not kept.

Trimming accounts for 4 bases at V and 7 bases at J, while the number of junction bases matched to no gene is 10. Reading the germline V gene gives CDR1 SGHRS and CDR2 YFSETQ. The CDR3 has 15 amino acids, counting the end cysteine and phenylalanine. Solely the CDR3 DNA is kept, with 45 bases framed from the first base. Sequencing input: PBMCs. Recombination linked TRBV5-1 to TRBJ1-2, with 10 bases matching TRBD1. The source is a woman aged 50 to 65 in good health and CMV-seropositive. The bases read TGCGCCAGCAGCCTGACAGGGGGCGCGTTATTTGGCTACACCTTC. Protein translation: CASSLTGGALFGYTF. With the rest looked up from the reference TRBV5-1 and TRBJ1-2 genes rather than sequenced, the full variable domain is KAGVTQTPRYLIKTRGQQVTLSCSPISGHRSVSWYQQTPGQGLQFLFEYFSETQRNKGNFPGRFSGRQFSNSRSEMNVSTLELGDSALYLCASSLTGGALFGYTFGSGTRLTVV.